The 4 T cell receptor beta chains presented below share a single source sample, sequenced in a study of radiotherapy plus CTLA-4 blockade in lung cancer. TCRdb's table, derived via immunoSEQ multiplex PCR, lists solely in-frame clones and lacks some. This table holds 120,000 or so clones, approximately 90% found once. The starting material was peripheral blood, obtained from a patient treated with radiotherapy plus ipilimumab. The receptors originated from a human donor with non-small cell lung cancer that progressed on radiotherapy plus ipilimumab.

The J gene is TRBJ1-1, the V gene TRBV6-1, with D possibly being TRBD1 (5 bases). CDR3 size: 16 residues. Deletions cut 0 bases from V and 0 bases from J, with 11 bases between. CDR1 is MNHNS, CDR2 SASEGT, per germline. CDR3 sequence: CASSEAGPMMNTEAFF. For the CDR3, the DNA is TGTGCCAGCAGTGAAGCGGGACCTATGATGAACACTGAAGCTTTCTTT.

J is TRBJ2-7 and V is TRBV27, with TRBD2 identical over 13 bases. The CDR3 loop spans 16 amino acids. The germline CDR1 and CDR2 sequences are MNHEY and SMNVEV (reference sequence). Trimming cost V 6 bases and J 3 bases; bases outside gene matches: 8. The CDR3 region is CASSQGLAGDLYEQYF. The CDR3 coding sequence is TGTGCCAGCAGCCAAGGACTAGCGGGAGACCTCTACGAGCAGTACTTC.

This sequence joins TRBV11-3 and TRBJ2-2; 9 bases are a match to TRBD2. The CDR3 consists of 16 residues. CDR1 is SGHNT and CDR2 is YENEEA in the germline V gene. The V gene end was trimmed by 2 bases and the J gene end by 1 base; junction bases not matched to a gene: 2. The CDR3 protein is CASSLILAGNTGELFF. CDR3 bases: TGTGCCAGCAGCTTAATACTAGCGGGGAACACCGGGGAGCTGTTTTTT.

V is TRBV5-1 and J is TRBJ2-1; 11 nucleotides line up with TRBD2. CDR1 SGHRS and CDR2 YFSETQ come from the germline V gene. Trimming cost V 5 bases and J 8 bases; bases outside gene matches: 6. The CDR3 contains 14 residues. The DNA of the CDR3 is TGCGCCAGCAGGTGGCTAGCGGGAGGCTATGAGCAGTTCTTC. This codes for CASRWLAGGYEQFF.